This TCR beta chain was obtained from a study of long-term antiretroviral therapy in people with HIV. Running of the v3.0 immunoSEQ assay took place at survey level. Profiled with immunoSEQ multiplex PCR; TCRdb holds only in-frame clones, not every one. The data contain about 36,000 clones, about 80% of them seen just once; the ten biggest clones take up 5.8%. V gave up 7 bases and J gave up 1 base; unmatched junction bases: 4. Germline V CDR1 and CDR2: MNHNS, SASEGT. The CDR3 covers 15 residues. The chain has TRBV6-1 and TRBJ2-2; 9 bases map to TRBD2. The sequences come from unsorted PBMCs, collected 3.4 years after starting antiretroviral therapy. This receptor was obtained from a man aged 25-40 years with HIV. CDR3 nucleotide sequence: TGTGCCAGCAACAGAGCGGGAGGGAACACCGGGGAGCTGTTTTTT. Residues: CASNRAGGNTGELFF.